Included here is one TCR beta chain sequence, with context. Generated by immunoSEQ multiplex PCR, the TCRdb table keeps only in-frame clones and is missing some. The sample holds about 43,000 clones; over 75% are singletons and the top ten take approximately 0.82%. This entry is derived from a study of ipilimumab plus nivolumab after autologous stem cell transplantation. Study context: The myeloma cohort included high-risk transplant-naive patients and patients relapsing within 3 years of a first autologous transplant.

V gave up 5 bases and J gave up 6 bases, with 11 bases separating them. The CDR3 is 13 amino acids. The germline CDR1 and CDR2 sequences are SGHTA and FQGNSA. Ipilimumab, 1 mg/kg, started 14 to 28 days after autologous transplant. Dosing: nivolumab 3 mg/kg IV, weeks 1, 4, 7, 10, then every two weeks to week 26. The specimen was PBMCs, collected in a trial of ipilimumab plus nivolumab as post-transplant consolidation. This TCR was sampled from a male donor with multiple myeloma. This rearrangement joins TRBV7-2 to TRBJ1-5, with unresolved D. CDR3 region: CASSQTVRQPQHF. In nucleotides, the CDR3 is TGTGCCAGCAGCCAGACCGTACGTCAGCCCCAGCATTTT.